The entry below gives a single T cell receptor beta chain sequence along with its context. As handled by the study authors: Amplification with reference gene primers provided the estimates of nucleated cell counts. Sequenced by immunoSEQ multiplex PCR; TCRdb stores in-frame clones only, minus some. Clone size and the V and J calls come from that table; the DNA yielded D and trimming. The table has approximately 100,000 clones, over 80% seen once. This record comes from a study of blood T cell repertoires in COVID-19. Across the whole study: Samples taken during acute and convalescent COVID-19 were collected in the United States, Italy and Spain.

From germline, CDR1 is DFQATT and CDR2 SNEGSKA (reference sequence). V gave up 2 bases and J gave up 15 bases; unmatched junction bases: 5. The CDR3 has 11 amino acids. The chain recombines TRBV20-1 with TRBJ2-1; TRBD2 aligns across 9 bases. This TCR came from a human donor in a cohort sampled during active COVID-19. The sequenced material came from peripheral blood. The chain's CDR3 is CSARQGLAPFF. CDR3 bases: TGCAGTGCTAGACAAGGACTAGCGCCGTTCTTC.